This T cell receptor (beta chain) was found in a study of CD8+ T cells in alopecia areata listed by TCRdb under 2018. With regard to the full study: In both human patients and the C3H/HeJ mouse model, the study applied high-throughput TCRbeta sequencing to look at T cell clonal expansion in alopecia areata. Scalp tissue and sorted CD4+ and CD8+ peripheral blood T cells from patchy and totalis/universalis alopecia areata patients and from healthy controls were covered by human TCRbeta sequencing. Scalp clonality was compared among normal scalp (n=4), patchy alopecia areata scalp (n=8), and alopecia totalis/universalis scalp (n=8). The RNA source kit depended on sample type: the PAXgene miRNA kit for fixed scalp, the miRNeasy kit for PBMCs, and the RNeasy kit for mouse skin. Amplification of TCRbeta CDR3 regions was done by immunoSEQ multiplex PCR using 35 Vbeta forward primers and 13 Jbeta reverse primers. The investigation overall reported the following: TCR sequences shared between patients were less clear than in mice, possibly partly because of HLA diversity in the patient population. Compared with normal scalp, lesional scalp, particularly in alopecia totalis/universalis, had higher clonality and more expanded CD8+ clones, which suggests antigenic drive. Scalp TCR repertoire analysis is complicated because resident alphabeta T cells in normal human skin are also sequenced, whereas mouse skin is dominated by gammadelta T cells.

To prepare the library, the immunoSEQ multiplex PCR assay was applied. RNA was extracted from all samples and reverse transcribed into cDNA as template for TCR sequencing. First-strand cDNA was synthesized with SuperScript III using a 2:1 mix of oligo-dT and random hexamers. A synthetic immune receptor repertoire was used to assess amplification bias, and residual bias was removed computationally. Concerning the study's data processing: After raw reads were preprocessed to remove errors, the CDR3 was defined following IMGT conventions as running from the conserved cysteine to phenylalanine. To get clonality, Shannon entropy was normalized by log2 of the number of productive unique TCRs and the result was subtracted from 1. CD4 or CD8 identity of scalp clones was inferred by cross-referencing scalp TCRbeta sequences with sorted blood CD4 and CD8 repertoires. In TCRdb, the immuneACCESS table is reduced to in-frame sequences with V and J assigned. These tables do not hold every clone; where another copy was compared, an unresolved V gene accounts for under half, and the others remain unexplained. The DNA was the basis for D and trimming; V, J and clone size are from that table. This sample has some 120,000 clones in its table, and around 48% of those were observed once. The biggest ten clones account for 10% of the sample.

Points on this clone: Its antigen target is currently unknown. No quality values exist for individual bases; no much larger clone is one base distant.

V sheds 4 bases and J sheds 1 base, leaving 7 bases between their ends. CDR1 and CDR2 (SQVTM, ANQGSEA) derive from the germline V gene. The CDR3 spans 12 residues, from the cysteine through the phenylalanine. Left in the record is the CDR3 DNA by itself, 36 bases read in frame from the first base. Lesional scalp punch biopsies and peripheral blood were obtained from alopecia areata patients. PBMCs were isolated by density centrifugation and stained for CD3, CD4 and CD8, after which CD4+ and CD8+ T cells were sorted on a FACSAria. As part of a multicenter biomarker study, untreated alopecia areata patients were recruited. In five patients from the biomarker study, blood CD8+ T cells were sorted further into NKG2D-low and NKG2D-high fractions.

The source is a human donor with alopecia areata. The material sequenced was NKG2D-low CD8+ T cells sorted from blood. The cell subset or site label here, explained by the study, means: sorted CD8+ NKG2D-low blood T cells. Recombination joined TRBV29-1 with TRBJ2-5; the D gene cannot be resolved reliably. The DNA reads TGCAGCGTTGTGAGCGTCCAAGAGACCCAGTACTTC. Its translation reads: CSVVSVQETQYF.